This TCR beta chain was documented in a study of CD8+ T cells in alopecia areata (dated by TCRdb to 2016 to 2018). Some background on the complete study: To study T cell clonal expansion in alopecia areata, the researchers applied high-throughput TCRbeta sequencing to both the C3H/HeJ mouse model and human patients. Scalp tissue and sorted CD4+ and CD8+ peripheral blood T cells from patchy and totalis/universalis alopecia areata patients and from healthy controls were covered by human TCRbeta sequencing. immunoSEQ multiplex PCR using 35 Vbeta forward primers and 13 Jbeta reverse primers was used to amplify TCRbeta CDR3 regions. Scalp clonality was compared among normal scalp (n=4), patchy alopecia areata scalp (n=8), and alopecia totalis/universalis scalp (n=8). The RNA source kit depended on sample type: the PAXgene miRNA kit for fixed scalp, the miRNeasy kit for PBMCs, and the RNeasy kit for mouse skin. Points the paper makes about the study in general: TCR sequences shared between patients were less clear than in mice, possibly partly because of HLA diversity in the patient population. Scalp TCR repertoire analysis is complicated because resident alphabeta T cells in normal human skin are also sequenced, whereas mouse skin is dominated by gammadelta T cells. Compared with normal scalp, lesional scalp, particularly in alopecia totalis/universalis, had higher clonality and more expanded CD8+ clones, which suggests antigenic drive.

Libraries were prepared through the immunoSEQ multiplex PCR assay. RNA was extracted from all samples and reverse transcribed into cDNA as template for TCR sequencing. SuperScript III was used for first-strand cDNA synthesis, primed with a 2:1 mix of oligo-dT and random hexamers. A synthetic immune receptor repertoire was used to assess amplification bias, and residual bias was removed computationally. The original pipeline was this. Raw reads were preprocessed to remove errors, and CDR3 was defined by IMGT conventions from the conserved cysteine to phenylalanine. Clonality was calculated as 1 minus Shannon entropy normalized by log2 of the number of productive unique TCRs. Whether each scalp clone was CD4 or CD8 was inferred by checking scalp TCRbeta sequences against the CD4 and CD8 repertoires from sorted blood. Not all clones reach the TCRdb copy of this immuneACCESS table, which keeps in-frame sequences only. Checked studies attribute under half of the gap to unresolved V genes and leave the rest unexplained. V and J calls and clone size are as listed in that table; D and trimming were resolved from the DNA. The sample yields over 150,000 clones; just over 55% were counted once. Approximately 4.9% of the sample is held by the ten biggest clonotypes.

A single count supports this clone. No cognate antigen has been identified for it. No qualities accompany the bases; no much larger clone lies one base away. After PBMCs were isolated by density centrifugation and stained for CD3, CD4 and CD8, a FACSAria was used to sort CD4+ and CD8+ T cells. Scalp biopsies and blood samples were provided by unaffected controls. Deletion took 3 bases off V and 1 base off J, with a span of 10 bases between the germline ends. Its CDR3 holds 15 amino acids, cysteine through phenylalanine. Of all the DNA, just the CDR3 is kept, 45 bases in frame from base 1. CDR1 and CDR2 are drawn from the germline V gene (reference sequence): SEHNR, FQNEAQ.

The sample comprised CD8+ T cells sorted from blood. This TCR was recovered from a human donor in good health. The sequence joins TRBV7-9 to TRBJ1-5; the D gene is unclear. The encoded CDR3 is CASSFTGKSNQPQHF. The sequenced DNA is TGTGCCAGCAGCTTTACGGGGAAGAGCAATCAGCCCCAGCATTTT.